The rows below give T cell receptor beta chains drawn from one sample of a study of cytomegalovirus exposure and HLA in healthy donors. Using immunoSEQ multiplex PCR, the repertoire was profiled, and TCRdb retains in-frame clones only, with some absent. The profile shows over 50,000 clones, 75% to 85% of them singletons. Sequenced: PBMCs. These TCRs come from a man aged 50-60 years in good health and CMV-seropositive. Both conserved end residues are part of each CDR3. A D gene is named only where the DNA matches it firmly. Expanded clones get a size class; other rows say once, few or many, or leave the size out.

cdr3_nt: TGCGCCAGCAGCCTTAGACCAGCGGACAATGAGCAGTTCTTC; cdr3_aa: CASSLRPADNEQFF; d_call: NA; j_call: TRBJ2-1; clone_size: NA; v_call: TRBV5-1
cdr3_nt: TGTGCCAGCAGCGCCTCGGGACAGGCTCCCAATGAGCAGTTCTTC; cdr3_aa: CASSASGQAPNEQFF; d_call: TRBD1; j_call: TRBJ2-1; clone_size: NA; v_call: TRBV7-7
cdr3_nt: TGTGCCAGCAGCCATAGCGGGTATTCCTACAATGAGCAGTTCTTC; cdr3_aa: CASSHSGYSYNEQFF; d_call: TRBD2; j_call: TRBJ2-1; clone_size: few; v_call: TRBV5-8
cdr3_nt: TGTGCCAGCAGCCCGAGGGACATTTCCTTCTCCTACGAGCAGTACTTC; cdr3_aa: CASSPRDISFSYEQYF; d_call: NA; j_call: TRBJ2-7; clone_size: NA; v_call: TRBV7-2
cdr3_nt: TGTGCCAGCAGCCCTGAGTTAAGCTCCTACAATGAGCAGTTCTTC; cdr3_aa: CASSPELSSYNEQFF; d_call: NA; j_call: TRBJ2-1; clone_size: NA; v_call: TRBV11-2
cdr3_nt: TGCAGCGCTGGACTAGCGGCTCGGCAAGAGACCCAGTACTTC; cdr3_aa: CSAGLAARQETQYF; d_call: TRBD2; j_call: TRBJ2-5; clone_size: NA; v_call: TRBV29-1
cdr3_nt: TGTGCCAGTAGTATATGGCGGGAGGGCCACGGGACGCAGTATTTT; cdr3_aa: CASSIWREGHGTQYF; d_call: TRBD2; j_call: TRBJ2-3; clone_size: many; v_call: TRBV19
cdr3_nt: TGTGCCAGTACGGGACAGGTCGACGAGCAGTACTTC; cdr3_aa: CASTGQVDEQYF; d_call: TRBD1; j_call: TRBJ2-7; clone_size: NA; v_call: TRBV28
cdr3_nt: TGTGCCAGCAGGCTATCGACAGGATCATACGAGCAGTACTTC; cdr3_aa: CASRLSTGSYEQYF; d_call: NA; j_call: TRBJ2-7; clone_size: few; v_call: TRBV28
cdr3_nt: TGCGCCAGCAGCCAACCAGGGGTCGGGTACGAGCAGTACTTC; cdr3_aa: CASSQPGVGYEQYF; d_call: NA; j_call: TRBJ2-7; clone_size: NA; v_call: TRBV4-1
cdr3_nt: TGCGCCAGCAGTCATTACAATAGCGGGAGAGGACTTTACGAGCAGTACTTC; cdr3_aa: CASSHYNSGRGLYEQYF; d_call: TRBD2; j_call: TRBJ2-7; clone_size: NA; v_call: TRBV10-2
cdr3_nt: TGTGCCAGCAGCTCCTGGACAGCTAACTACGAGCAGTACTTC; cdr3_aa: CASSSWTANYEQYF; d_call: NA; j_call: TRBJ2-7; clone_size: NA; v_call: TRBV7-3
cdr3_nt: TGTGCCAGCAGTGAAGGCATACTAGCGGGGATAGAGAATGAGCAGTTCTTC; cdr3_aa: CASSEGILAGIENEQFF; d_call: TRBD2; j_call: TRBJ2-1; clone_size: once; v_call: TRBV2
cdr3_nt: TGTGCCAGCAGCCACCGGCGGAGCCTGGCGGGGGCCAACGTCCTGACTTTC; cdr3_aa: CASSHRRSLAGANVLTF; d_call: NA; j_call: TRBJ2-6; clone_size: NA; v_call: TRBV13
cdr3_nt: TGCGCCAGCAGCCCGAGACAGGGAAGCTACGAGCAGTACTTC; cdr3_aa: CASSPRQGSYEQYF; d_call: TRBD1; j_call: TRBJ2-7; clone_size: NA; v_call: TRBV5-1
cdr3_nt: TGTGCCAGCAGTGACGATTGGACAGGCCTTCGGCAGTACTTC; cdr3_aa: CASSDDWTGLRQYF; d_call: TRBD1; j_call: TRBJ2-7; clone_size: NA; v_call: TRBV6-1
cdr3_nt: TGTGCCAGCAGTTTACCAGTTTTAAATGAAAAACTGTTTTTT; cdr3_aa: CASSLPVLNEKLFF; d_call: NA; j_call: TRBJ1-4; clone_size: once; v_call: TRBV28
cdr3_nt: TGTGCCAGCAGTTTTAGTAGAAGCAATCAGCCCCAGCATTTT; cdr3_aa: CASSFSRSNQPQHF; d_call: NA; j_call: TRBJ1-5; clone_size: few; v_call: TRBV27
cdr3_nt: TGTGCCAGGAGAGAATGGGGGCGCAGTGGCTACACCTTC; cdr3_aa: CARREWGRSGYTF; d_call: NA; j_call: TRBJ1-2; clone_size: NA; v_call: TRBV30
cdr3_nt: TGTGCCAGCATAAAAGGAGGGGGCGCGAACACTGAAGCTTTCTTT; cdr3_aa: CASIKGGGANTEAFF; d_call: TRBD1; j_call: TRBJ1-1; clone_size: NA; v_call: TRBV2
cdr3_nt: TGTGCCAGCAGTTTCGGCGGGACTGGGGCCAACGTCCTGACTTTC; cdr3_aa: CASSFGGTGANVLTF; d_call: NA; j_call: TRBJ2-6; clone_size: few; v_call: TRBV28
cdr3_nt: TGCGCCAGCAGCTTGACTCAGACCCAGTACTTC; cdr3_aa: CASSLTQTQYF; d_call: NA; j_call: TRBJ2-5; clone_size: NA; v_call: TRBV5-1
cdr3_nt: TGTTCCAGCAGCCCGAAAGCCGGGGGGGAGGCTAGCCGCTTCGGGGAGCTGTTTTTT; cdr3_aa: CSSSPKAGGEASRFGELFF; d_call: TRBD2; j_call: TRBJ2-2; clone_size: NA; v_call: TRBV7-3
cdr3_nt: TGTGCCAGCAGTCCCAGACAGGGTTACAATGAGCAGTTCTTC; cdr3_aa: CASSPRQGYNEQFF; d_call: TRBD1; j_call: TRBJ2-1; clone_size: NA; v_call: TRBV6-6
cdr3_nt: TGTGCCAGCAGCTTAGATGGGACAGGGGTGATCGAGCAGTACTTC; cdr3_aa: CASSLDGTGVIEQYF; d_call: TRBD1; j_call: TRBJ2-7; clone_size: NA; v_call: TRBV7-8
cdr3_nt: TGCGCCATCAGTCAATCGCGACGGCTAGCGGGGGTCAAAGATACGCAGTATTTT; cdr3_aa: CAISQSRRLAGVKDTQYF; d_call: TRBD2; j_call: TRBJ2-3; clone_size: NA; v_call: TRBV23-1
cdr3_nt: TGTGCCAGCAGCAGGGGGTTGAACACTGAAGCTTTCTTT; cdr3_aa: CASSRGLNTEAFF; d_call: NA; j_call: TRBJ1-1; clone_size: few; v_call: TRBV7-2
cdr3_nt: TGTGCCAGCAGTTACAGGGGCGGGGGGGCCACAGATACGCAGTATTTT; cdr3_aa: CASSYRGGGATDTQYF; d_call: TRBD2; j_call: TRBJ2-3; clone_size: few; v_call: TRBV6-5
cdr3_nt: TGCAGCGTTGCCCAGGGGGCGGGTAACTATGGCTACACCTTC; cdr3_aa: CSVAQGAGNYGYTF; d_call: TRBD1; j_call: TRBJ1-2; clone_size: NA; v_call: TRBV29-1
cdr3_nt: TGTGCCAGCACTACCCCCAGGGGCGCGAAGCCTGAAGCTTTCTTT; cdr3_aa: CASTTPRGAKPEAFF; d_call: NA; j_call: TRBJ1-1; clone_size: NA; v_call: TRBV5-6
cdr3_nt: TGCGCCAGCAGCCAAGCGTCGGGCTATGGCTACACCTTC; cdr3_aa: CASSQASGYGYTF; d_call: NA; j_call: TRBJ1-2; clone_size: NA; v_call: TRBV4-3
cdr3_nt: TGTGCCAGAAGCGCCGTTAGACAGGGTCTAAATGAGCAGTTCTTC; cdr3_aa: CARSAVRQGLNEQFF; d_call: TRBD1; j_call: TRBJ2-1; clone_size: NA; v_call: TRBV5-3
cdr3_nt: TGTGCCAGTAGTATCCGGACAGGGAATCAGCCCCAGCATTTT; cdr3_aa: CASSIRTGNQPQHF; d_call: TRBD1; j_call: TRBJ1-5; clone_size: few; v_call: TRBV19
cdr3_nt: TGTGCCAGCTCTTTACAAGACGGGGCCAAAAACATTCAGTACTTC; cdr3_aa: CASSLQDGAKNIQYF; d_call: NA; j_call: TRBJ2-4; clone_size: NA; v_call: TRBV18
cdr3_nt: TGTGCCAGCAGCTTAGATTATGACGAGCAGTACTTC; cdr3_aa: CASSLDYDEQYF; d_call: NA; j_call: TRBJ2-7; clone_size: NA; v_call: TRBV11-2
cdr3_nt: TGTGCCTGGAGTGCCGGGACAGGGGGTGGCGCTTTCTTT; cdr3_aa: CAWSAGTGGGAFF; d_call: TRBD1; j_call: TRBJ1-1; clone_size: NA; v_call: TRBV30
cdr3_nt: TGTGCCAGCCACGCCGGGCTAGCGGGAAACACCGGGGAGCTGTTTTTT; cdr3_aa: CASHAGLAGNTGELFF; d_call: TRBD2; j_call: TRBJ2-2; clone_size: NA; v_call: TRBV5-4
cdr3_nt: TGTGCCACCAGGAGGGAGACTAACACTGAAGCTTTCTTT; cdr3_aa: CATRRETNTEAFF; d_call: NA; j_call: TRBJ1-1; clone_size: NA; v_call: TRBV15
cdr3_nt: TGTGCCAGCAGCCGCCGCGGGACTTCTAACTACGAGCAGTACTTC; cdr3_aa: CASSRRGTSNYEQYF; d_call: NA; j_call: TRBJ2-7; clone_size: NA; v_call: TRBV11-2
cdr3_nt: TGCGCCAGCAGCTTGTTTGGACAGGGGGCGAAGACAGATACGCAGTATTTT; cdr3_aa: CASSLFGQGAKTDTQYF; d_call: TRBD1; j_call: TRBJ2-3; clone_size: NA; v_call: TRBV5-1
cdr3_nt: TGTGCCAGTAGCGAGATGGGGAAAACTAGCGGGAGGTTTTCCGGGGAGCTGTTTTTT; cdr3_aa: CASSEMGKTSGRFSGELFF; d_call: TRBD2; j_call: TRBJ2-2; clone_size: NA; v_call: TRBV19
cdr3_nt: TGTGCCAGCAGTTACCCTGGCACAGATACGCAGTATTTT; cdr3_aa: CASSYPGTDTQYF; d_call: NA; j_call: TRBJ2-3; clone_size: few; v_call: TRBV6-6
cdr3_nt: TGTGCCAGCAGTGTCGGGACTAGCGGTTACTACGAGCAGTACTTC; cdr3_aa: CASSVGTSGYYEQYF; d_call: TRBD2; j_call: TRBJ2-7; clone_size: NA; v_call: TRBV6-1
cdr3_nt: TGTGCCAGCAGTATGGCAGGGGGCGGTGAAAAACTGTTTTTT; cdr3_aa: CASSMAGGGEKLFF; d_call: TRBD1; j_call: TRBJ1-4; clone_size: NA; v_call: TRBV6-5
cdr3_nt: TGTGCCAGTAACAGCCTATCCAGCGGGAGAACCTACAATGAGCAGTTCTTC; cdr3_aa: CASNSLSSGRTYNEQFF; d_call: TRBD2; j_call: TRBJ2-1; clone_size: NA; v_call: TRBV19
cdr3_nt: TGTGCCAGCAGTGCGTTTAATGAGCAGTTCTTC; cdr3_aa: CASSAFNEQFF; d_call: NA; j_call: TRBJ2-1; clone_size: NA; v_call: TRBV2
cdr3_nt: TGTGCCAGCAGCCCTAGTGCCAATATCCAAGAGACCCAGTACTTC; cdr3_aa: CASSPSANIQETQYF; d_call: NA; j_call: TRBJ2-5; clone_size: NA; v_call: TRBV7-3
cdr3_nt: TGTGCCAGCAGCTTAAGCGGGAGGGGGAATGAGCAGTTCTTC; cdr3_aa: CASSLSGRGNEQFF; d_call: TRBD2; j_call: TRBJ2-1; clone_size: NA; v_call: TRBV7-8